The rows below give T cell receptor beta chains drawn from one sample of a study of blood T cell repertoires in COVID-19. TCRdb's table, derived via immunoSEQ multiplex PCR, lists solely in-frame clones and lacks some. The sample records 250,000 to 400,000 clones, around nine tenths being singletons. Sequenced material: peripheral blood. All receptors come from a man between 50 and 59 years old with active or convalescent COVID-19. Both conserved end residues are part of each CDR3. A D gene is named only where the DNA matches it firmly. A row's size may be missing; if present it is once, few, many or a size class.

>few|TRBJ1-4|16|TRBV28|.
TGTGCCAGCAGTGGGGACGGTTCAGGGGAAAATGAAAAACTGTTTTTT
CASSGDGSGENEKLFF
>.|TRBJ1-1|15|TRBV4-1|.
TGCGCCAGCAGCCGAGGGAGGCAGATGAACACTGAAGCTTTCTTT
CASSRGRQMNTEAFF
>once|TRBJ1-5|14|TRBV18|.
TGTGCCAGCTCTCTCCGACAGGCTAATCAGCCCCAGCATTTT
CASSLRQANQPQHF
>.|TRBJ1-2|14|TRBV24-1|.
TGTGCCACCAGTGAGAGGTCCAGGGACTATGGCTACACCTTC
CATSERSRDYGYTF
>.|TRBJ1-2|14|TRBV27|TRBD1
TGTGCCAGCAGCCGAAGAGAAGGGGGCCATGGCTACACCTTC
CASSRREGGHGYTF
>.|TRBJ2-3|15|TRBV10-2|TRBD2
TGCGCCAGCAGTGAGGTAGCGGGAGGAGAAGATACGCAGTATTTT
CASSEVAGGEDTQYF
>.|TRBJ1-1|14|TRBV24-1|TRBD1
TGTGCCACCAGTGATTCAGGGGGGAGCACTGAAGCTTTCTTT
CATSDSGGSTEAFF
>few|TRBJ2-7|15|TRBV29-1|TRBD1
TGCAGCGTTGTATTCGGCCAGGGGGCTATCTACGAGCAGTACTTC
CSVVFGQGAIYEQYF
>.|TRBJ2-7|16|TRBV14|TRBD1
TGTGCCAGCAGCCAAGTAGCGCGGACAGGGAATTACGAGCAGTACTTC
CASSQVARTGNYEQYF
>.|TRBJ2-2|15|TRBV27|TRBD2
TGTGCCAGCAACCTAGCGGGGACGAACACCGGGGAGCTGTTTTTT
CASNLAGTNTGELFF
>.|TRBJ1-6|16|TRBV2|TRBD1
TGTGCCAGCAGAACAGGGGGCTCAGTCTATAATTCACCCCTCCACTTT
CASRTGGSVYNSPLHF
>many|TRBJ2-3|14|TRBV4-2|TRBD2
TGTGCCAGCAGTGGACTAGCGGTCACAGATACGCAGTATTTT
CASSGLAVTDTQYF
>.|TRBJ2-7|13|TRBV5-5|.
TGTGCCAGCAGCTTCTGGAGCTCCTACGAGCAGTACTTC
CASSFWSSYEQYF
>.|TRBJ1-6|19|TRBV19|TRBD1
TGTGCCAGTAGTATACCCAGGGGGTCGGGGGGGTGTTATAATTCACCCCTCCACTTT
CASSIPRGSGGCYNSPLHF
>few|TRBJ2-3|14|TRBV11-1|.
TGTGCCAGCAGCTTAAGTGGCCAGGCAAATACGCAGTATTTT
CASSLSGQANTQYF
>once|TRBJ2-3|13|TRBV3-1/TRBV3-2|.
TGTGCCAGCAGCCCGGTGGGCACAGATACGCAGTATTTT
CASSPVGTDTQYF
>.|TRBJ1-1|13|TRBV6-2/TRBV6-3|.
TGTGCCAGCAGTTCATACAAGAACACTGAAGCTTTCTTT
CASSSYKNTEAFF
>.|TRBJ2-5|14|TRBV28|TRBD2
TGTGCCAGCAGTACGCGGGGGGGGGAAGAGACCCAGTACTTC
CASSTRGGEETQYF
>.|TRBJ2-3|15|TRBV30|TRBD1
TGTGCCTGGAGTCAAAGGGGGCCTAGCACAGATACGCAGTATTTT
CAWSQRGPSTDTQYF
>.|TRBJ2-4|15|TRBV14|.
TGTGCCAGCAGCCAGGCAGGGGCAGCCAAAAACATTCAGTACTTC
CASSQAGAAKNIQYF
>.|TRBJ1-1|14|TRBV4-1|.
TGCGCCAGCAGCCAACGGGGGGTATATACTGAAGCTTTCTTT
CASSQRGVYTEAFF
>.|TRBJ1-5|15|TRBV19|.
TGTGCCAGTAGAGTTGGCCCGCTCATGAATCAGCCCCAGCATTTT
CASRVGPLMNQPQHF